This TCR beta chain stems from a study of blood T cells in healthy people across ages. Study background: The capture of about one barcoded beta molecule per two T cells was achieved by template switching.

A note on this clonotype: Its antigen remains unidentified.

Study outcomes and limitations: Estimates drawn from one million T cells were deemed to understate diversity. Per million T cells, TCR beta diversity dropped roughly linearly as age increased. Nothing was known about donor CMV status, and this possibly confounded expanded clonotype changes.

Looked up from germline, CDR1 is LGHNA and CDR2 is YNFKEQ. The length of the CDR3 is 14 residues. V lost 4 bases, J lost 6 bases, and 15 bases lay in between. The authors ran a second PCR of roughly 6 to 12 cycles using a sample-barcoded 5' primer and a J-beta primer mix. MiXCR was run by TCRdb on the 5' RACE reads, yielding one entry per CDR3 protein. The repertoire holds around 900,000 distinct CDR3 sequences, with around 28% as singletons. V gene TRBV4-2 combines with J gene TRBJ1-2; D unclear. Material: blood. The receptor was isolated from a woman of 80 years or more in good health. CDR3: CASSPPGGVDGYTF. The CDR3 DNA reads as TGTGCCAGCAGCCCTCCAGGTGGAGTGGATGGCTACACCTTC.